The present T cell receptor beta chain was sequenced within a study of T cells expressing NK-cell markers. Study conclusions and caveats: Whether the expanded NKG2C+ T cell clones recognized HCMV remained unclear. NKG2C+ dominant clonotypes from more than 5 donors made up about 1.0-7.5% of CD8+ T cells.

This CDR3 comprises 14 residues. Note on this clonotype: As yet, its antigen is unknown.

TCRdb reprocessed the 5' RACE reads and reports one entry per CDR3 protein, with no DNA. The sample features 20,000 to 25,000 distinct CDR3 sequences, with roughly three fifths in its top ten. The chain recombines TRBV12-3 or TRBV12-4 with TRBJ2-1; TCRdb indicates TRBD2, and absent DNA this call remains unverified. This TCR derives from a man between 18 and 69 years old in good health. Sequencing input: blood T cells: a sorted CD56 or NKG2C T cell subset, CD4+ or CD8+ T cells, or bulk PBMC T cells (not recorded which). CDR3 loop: CASSRLASYNEQFF.